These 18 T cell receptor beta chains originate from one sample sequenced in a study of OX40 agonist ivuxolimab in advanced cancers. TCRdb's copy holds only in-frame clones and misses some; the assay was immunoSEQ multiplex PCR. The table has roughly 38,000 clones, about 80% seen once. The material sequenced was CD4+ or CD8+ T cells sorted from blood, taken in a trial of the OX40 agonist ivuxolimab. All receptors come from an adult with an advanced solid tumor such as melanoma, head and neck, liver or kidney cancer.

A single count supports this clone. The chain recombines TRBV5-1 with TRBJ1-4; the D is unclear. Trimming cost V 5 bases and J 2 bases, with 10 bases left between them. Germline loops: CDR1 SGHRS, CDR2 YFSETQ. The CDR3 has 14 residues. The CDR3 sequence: CASRPDGTNEKLFF. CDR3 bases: TGCGCCAGCAGACCGGACGGTACTAATGAAAAACTGTTTTTT.

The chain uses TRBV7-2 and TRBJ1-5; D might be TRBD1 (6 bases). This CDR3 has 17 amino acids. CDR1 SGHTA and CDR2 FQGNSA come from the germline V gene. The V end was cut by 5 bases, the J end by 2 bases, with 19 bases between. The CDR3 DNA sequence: TGTGCCAGCAGCCAAACCGTTGACAGGTTTCGCAATCAGCCCCAGCATTTT. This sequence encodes CASSQTVDRFRNQPQHF.

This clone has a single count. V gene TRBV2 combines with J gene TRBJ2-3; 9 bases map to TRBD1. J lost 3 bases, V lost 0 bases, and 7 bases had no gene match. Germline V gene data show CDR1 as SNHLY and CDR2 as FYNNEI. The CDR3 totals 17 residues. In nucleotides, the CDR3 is TGTGCCAGCAGTGAAGCCCCAGACAGGGGGGAGACAGATACGCAGTATTTT. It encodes CASSEAPDRGETDTQYF. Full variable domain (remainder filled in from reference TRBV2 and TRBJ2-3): EPEVTQTPSHQVTQMGQEVILRCVPISNHLYFYWYRQILGQKVEFLVSFYNNEISEKSEIFDDQFSVERPDGSNFTLKIRSTKLEDSAMYFCASSEAPDRGETDTQYFGPGTRLTVL.

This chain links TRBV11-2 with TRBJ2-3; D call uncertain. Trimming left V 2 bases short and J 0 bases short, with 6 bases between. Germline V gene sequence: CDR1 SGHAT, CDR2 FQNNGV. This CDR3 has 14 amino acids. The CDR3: CASSLKKSTDTQYF. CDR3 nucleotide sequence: TGTGCCAGCAGCTTAAAAAAAAGCACAGATACGCAGTATTTT. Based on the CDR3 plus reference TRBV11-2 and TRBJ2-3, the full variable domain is EAGVAQSPRYKIIEKRQSVAFWCNPISGHATLYWYQQILGQGPKLLIQFQNNGVVDDSQLPKDRFSAERLKGVDSTLKIQPAKLEDSAVYLCASSLKKSTDTQYFGPGTRLTVL.

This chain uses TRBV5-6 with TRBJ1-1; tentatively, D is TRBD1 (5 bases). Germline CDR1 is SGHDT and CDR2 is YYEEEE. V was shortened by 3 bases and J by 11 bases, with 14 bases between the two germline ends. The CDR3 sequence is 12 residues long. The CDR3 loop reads CASSSRVSAAFF. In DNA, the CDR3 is TGTGCCAGCAGCTCCAGGGTAAGTGCGGCTTTCTTT.

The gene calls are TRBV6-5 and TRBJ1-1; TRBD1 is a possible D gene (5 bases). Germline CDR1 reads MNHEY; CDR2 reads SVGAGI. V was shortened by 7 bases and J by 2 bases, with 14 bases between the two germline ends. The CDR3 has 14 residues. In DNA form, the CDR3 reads TGTGCCAGCAATTCAGGGAGGGGAAACACTGAAGCTTTCTTT. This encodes CASNSGRGNTEAFF.

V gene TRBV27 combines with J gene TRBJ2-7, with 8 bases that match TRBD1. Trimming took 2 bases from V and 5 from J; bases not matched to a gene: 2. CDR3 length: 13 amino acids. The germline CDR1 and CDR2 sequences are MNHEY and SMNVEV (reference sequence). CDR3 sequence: CASSLQGADEQYF. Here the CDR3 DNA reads TGTGCCAGCAGTTTACAGGGGGCCGACGAGCAGTACTTC.

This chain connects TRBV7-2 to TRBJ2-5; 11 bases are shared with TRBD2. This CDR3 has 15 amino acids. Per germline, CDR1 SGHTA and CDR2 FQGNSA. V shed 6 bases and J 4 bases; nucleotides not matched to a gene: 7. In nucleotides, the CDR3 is TGTGCCAGCAGTCTTACTAGCGGGGGCGGAGAGACCCAGTACTTC. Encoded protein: CASSLTSGGGETQYF. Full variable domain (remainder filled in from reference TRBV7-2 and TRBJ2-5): GAGVSQSPSNKVTEKGKDVELRCDPISGHTALYWYRQSLGQGLEFLIYFQGNSAPDKSGLPSDRFSAERTGGSVSTLTIQRTQQEDSAVYLCASSLTSGGGETQYFGPGTRLLVL.

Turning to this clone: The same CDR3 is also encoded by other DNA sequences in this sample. CDR3 nucleotides: TGTGCCAGCTCACCCGGGACAAGCAATCAGCCCCAGCATTTT. It codes for CASSPGTSNQPQHF. This chain links TRBV18 with TRBJ1-5, with D perhaps TRBD1 (6 bases). Looked up from germline, CDR1 is KGHSH and CDR2 is LQKENI. The CDR3 sequence is 14 residues long. V shed 3 bases and J shed 1 base, with 7 bases lying between them.

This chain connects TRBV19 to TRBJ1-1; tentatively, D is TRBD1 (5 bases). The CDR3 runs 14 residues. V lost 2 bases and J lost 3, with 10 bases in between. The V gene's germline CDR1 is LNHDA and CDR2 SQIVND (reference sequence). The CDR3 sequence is CASSINFRDTEAFF. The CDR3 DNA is TGTGCCAGTAGTATAAACTTCAGGGACACTGAAGCTTTCTTT.

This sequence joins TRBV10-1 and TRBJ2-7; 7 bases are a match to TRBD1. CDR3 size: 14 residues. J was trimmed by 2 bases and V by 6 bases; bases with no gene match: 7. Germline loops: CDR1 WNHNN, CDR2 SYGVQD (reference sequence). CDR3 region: CASRDREGTYEQYV. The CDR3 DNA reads TGCGCCAGCAGAGACAGGGAAGGGACCTACGAGCAGTACGTC.

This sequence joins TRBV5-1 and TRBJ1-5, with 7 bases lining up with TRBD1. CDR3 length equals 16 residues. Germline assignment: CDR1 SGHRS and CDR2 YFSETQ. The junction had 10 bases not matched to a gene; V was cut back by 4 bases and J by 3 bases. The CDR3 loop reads CASSRAGTANNQPQHF. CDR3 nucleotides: TGCGCCAGCAGCCGAGCCGGGACAGCGAACAATCAGCCCCAGCATTTT.

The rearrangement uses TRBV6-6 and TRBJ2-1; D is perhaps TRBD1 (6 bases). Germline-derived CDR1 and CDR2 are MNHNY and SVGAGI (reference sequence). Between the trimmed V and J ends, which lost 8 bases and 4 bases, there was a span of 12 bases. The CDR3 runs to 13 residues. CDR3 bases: TGTGCCAGCGGCCAGGGGATTTACAATGAGCAGTTCTTC. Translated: CASGQGIYNEQFF.

The CDR3 is CASSEAHGTSYEQYF. In nucleotides, the CDR3 is TGTGCCAGCAGTGAAGCGCACGGGACCTCCTACGAGCAGTACTTC. The V gene is TRBV6-1, the J gene TRBJ2-7; the D call may be TRBD1 or TRBD2 (5 bases each). V lost 0 bases to trimming and J lost 0 bases, with 9 bases between them. Germline CDR1 MNHNS, CDR2 SASEGT. The CDR3 is made up of 15 amino acids.

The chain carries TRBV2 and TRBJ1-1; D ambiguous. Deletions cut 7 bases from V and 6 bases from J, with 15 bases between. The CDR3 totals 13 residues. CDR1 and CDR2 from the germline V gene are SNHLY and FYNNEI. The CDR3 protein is CASTAIILPEAFF. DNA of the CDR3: TGTGCCAGCACGGCCATCATATTGCCTGAAGCTTTCTTT.

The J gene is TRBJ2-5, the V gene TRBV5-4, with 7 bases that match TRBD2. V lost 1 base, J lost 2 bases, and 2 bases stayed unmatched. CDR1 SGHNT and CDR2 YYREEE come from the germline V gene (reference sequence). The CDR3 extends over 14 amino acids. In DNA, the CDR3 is TGTGCCAGCAGCTTGCGTAGCGGGCAAGAGACCCAGTACTTC. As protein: CASSLRSGQETQYF.

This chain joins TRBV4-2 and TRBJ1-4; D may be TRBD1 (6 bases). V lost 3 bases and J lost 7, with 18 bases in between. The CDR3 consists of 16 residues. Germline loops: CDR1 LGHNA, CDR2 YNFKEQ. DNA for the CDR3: TGTGCCAGCAGCCAGTTAGGGGGAGACAGGTCTGAAAAACTGTTTTTT. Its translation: CASSQLGGDRSEKLFF.

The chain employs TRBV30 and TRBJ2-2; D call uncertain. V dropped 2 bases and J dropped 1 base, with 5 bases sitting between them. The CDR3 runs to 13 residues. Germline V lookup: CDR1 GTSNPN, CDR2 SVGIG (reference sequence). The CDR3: CAWSTQNTGELFF. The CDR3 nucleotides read TGTGCCTGGAGTACACAGAACACCGGGGAGCTGTTTTTT. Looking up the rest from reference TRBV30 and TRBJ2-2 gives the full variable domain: SQTIHQWPATLVQPVGSPLSLECTVEGTSNPNLYWYRQAAGRGLQLLFYSVGIGQISSEVPQNLSASRPQDRQFILSSKKLLLSDSGFYLCAWSTQNTGELFFGEGSRLTVL.